A single sample gave rise to the 14 T cell receptor beta chains below, sequenced in a study of T cells after yellow fever vaccination. Using its own MiXCR run on the 5' RACE reads, TCRdb lists one record per CDR3 protein. The sample lists approximately 350,000 distinct CDR3 sequences, 9.5% to 13% occurring once. This material consisted of PBMCs, taken on the day of the first yellow fever vaccination. The receptors come from a man in his late teens or twenties who received the YFV17D yellow fever vaccine.

J is TRBJ1-1 and V is TRBV6-5, with D uncertain. The CDR3 loop spans 11 amino acids. Germline lookup yields CDR1 MNHEY and CDR2 SVGAGI. The V end lost 2 bases, the J end lost 7 bases, and 5 bases lay between the germline ends. This CDR3 reads CASSYRGEAFF. Written as DNA, the CDR3 is TGTGCCAGCAGTTACCGGGGTGAAGCTTTCTTT.

In its sample, this clonotype was seen a few times. The chain combines TRBV10-3 with TRBJ1-5; a weak D match, TRBD1 (5 bases). Trimming removed 6 bases from V and 9 bases from J, with 18 bases in between. Germline V gene sequence: CDR1 ENHRY, CDR2 SYGVKD. CDR3 length equals 14 residues. The CDR3 bases are TGTGCCATCAGCAGGGACGGGGGAAGCCGGCCCCAGCATTTT. Translation: CAISRDGGSRPQHF.

Ten or more counts support this clonotype. The chain links TRBV12-3 or TRBV12-4 to TRBJ2-2; the D gene is possibly TRBD1 (5 bases). The CDR3 is 13 amino acids. V lost 3 bases to trimming and J lost 6 bases, with 8 bases between them. CDR3 in DNA: TGTGCCAGCAGTTTGCGACAGTCCGGGGAGCTGTTTTTT. Amino acid sequence: CASSLRQSGELFF.

This clonotype appeared a few times. The CDR3 DNA reads as TGTGCCAGCAGTTCCACGGGGGATTCATATTACGAGCAGTACTTC. Encoded protein: CASSSTGDSYYEQYF. The rearrangement uses TRBV12-3 or TRBV12-4 and TRBJ2-7; possibly TRBD2 for D (6 bases). The CDR3 spans 15 residues. V was cut by 4 bases and J by 4 bases, with 17 bases left in between.

There are a few counts of this clonotype. V usage is TRBV15 and J usage is TRBJ1-1, with a tentative D call TRBD1 (5 bases). The CDR3 is 13 residues long. V was clipped by 5 bases and J by 4 bases, with 11 bases between them. Germline assignment: CDR1 LNHNV and CDR2 YYDKDF (reference sequence). CDR3 nucleotide sequence: TGTGCCACCAGCGGCAGGGAGGGCACTGAAGCTTTCTTT. Protein: CATSGREGTEAFF.

This clonotype was detected only a few times. Here the CDR3 reads CSVRLGYEQYV. CDR3 coding DNA: TGCAGCGTTCGACTAGGCTACGAGCAGTACGTC. The chain recombines TRBV29-1 with TRBJ2-7; TRBD2 might be the D (6 bases). This CDR3 has 11 residues. Looked up from germline, CDR1 is SQVTM and CDR2 is ANQGSEA. V gave up 5 bases and J gave up 3 bases, with 8 bases separating them.

This sequence joins TRBV6-5 and TRBJ2-3; D possibly corresponds to TRBD1 (6 bases). This CDR3 is built from 15 residues. Trimming stripped 2 bases from V and 1 base from J, with 10 bases between. CDR1 and CDR2 (germline): MNHEY, SVGAGI. CDR3 sequence reads: CASSYDPGGTDTQYF. CDR3 DNA: TGTGCCAGCAGTTACGACCCAGGGGGCACAGATACGCAGTATTTT.

This clonotype was found many times. The chain uses TRBV3-1 and TRBJ2-5; 8 positions agree with TRBD1. The germline V gene encodes CDR1 LGHDT and CDR2 YNNKEL (reference sequence). J gave up 5 bases and V 4 bases, and 6 bases lay outside the gene matches. The CDR3 totals 14 residues. Here the CDR3 DNA reads TGTGCCAGCAGCCTGACAGGGGTGGAGGAGACCCAGTACTTC. Encoded protein: CASSLTGVEETQYF.

The gene calls are TRBV12-3 or TRBV12-4 and TRBJ2-7; D gene ambiguous. CDR3 length: 15 amino acids. V lost 8 bases to trimming and J lost 2 bases, with 19 bases between them. CDR3 protein: CASVATPKLTYEQYV. In nucleotides, the CDR3 is TGTGCCAGCGTTGCGACACCGAAACTCACCTACGAGCAGTACGTC.

This clonotype was counted at least ten times. The chain combines TRBV12-5 with TRBJ2-2, with D possibly TRBD1 on 6 matching bases. V was pared by 8 bases and J by 4 bases, with 17 bases between. CDR1 LGHNT and CDR2 FRNRAP come from the germline V gene. This CDR3 contains 15 residues. This chain's CDR3 is CASSGFLGATGELFF. Here the CDR3 DNA reads TGTGCTAGTTCGGGGTTCCTGGGGGCCACCGGGGAGCTGTTTTTT.

The table lists this clonotype with a few counts. The V gene is TRBV20-1, the J gene TRBJ1-2, with D possibly matching TRBD1 (5 bases). V dropped 0 bases and J dropped 5 bases, with 10 bases sitting between them. CDR1 and CDR2 from the germline V gene are DFQATT and SNEGSKA (reference sequence). This CDR3 contains 13 residues. Written as DNA, the CDR3 is TGCAGTGCTAGAGATCTTGACAGTTATGGCTACACCTTC. This sequence encodes CSARDLDSYGYTF.

This clonotype was detected only a few times. This chain connects TRBV5-1 to TRBJ2-5, with 8 positions matching TRBD2. CDR3 length: 14 residues. V dropped 4 bases and J dropped 4; count of bases not matched to a gene: 6. Germline CDR1 is SGHRS and CDR2 is YFSETQ. CDR3 sequence: CASSGGTRIETQYF. Here the CDR3 DNA reads TGCGCCAGCAGCGGCGGGACTAGGATAGAGACCCAGTACTTC.

This clonotype has just a few counts. The J gene is TRBJ1-3, the V gene TRBV30, with TRBD1 matching 7 bases. Trimming at V came to 4 bases and at J to 2 bases, leaving 2 bases not matched to a gene. Germline assignment: CDR1 GTSNPN and CDR2 SVGIG (reference sequence). This CDR3 is built from 13 residues. The CDR3 DNA reads TGTGCCTGGAACAGGGGTGCTGGAAACACCATATATTTT. Translating it yields CAWNRGAGNTIYF.

This chain uses TRBV7-3 with TRBJ1-1; no clear D gene. V was cut by 4 bases and J by 1 base, with 7 bases left in between. Germline lookup yields CDR1 SGHTA and CDR2 FQGTGA. This CDR3 spans 13 amino acids. The CDR3 sequence: CASSSYRNTEAFF. The CDR3 DNA sequence: TGTGCCAGCAGCTCGTACAGGAACACTGAAGCTTTCTTT.